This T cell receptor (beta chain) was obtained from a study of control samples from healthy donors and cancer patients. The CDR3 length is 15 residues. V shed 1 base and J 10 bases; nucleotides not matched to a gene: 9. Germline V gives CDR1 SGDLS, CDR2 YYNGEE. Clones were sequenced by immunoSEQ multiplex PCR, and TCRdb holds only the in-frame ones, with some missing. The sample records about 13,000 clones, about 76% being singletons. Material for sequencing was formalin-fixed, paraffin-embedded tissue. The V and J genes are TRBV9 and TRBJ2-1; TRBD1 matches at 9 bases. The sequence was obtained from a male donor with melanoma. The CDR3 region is CASSVTGQGSGEQFF. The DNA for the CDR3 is TGTGCCAGCAGCGTAACGGGACAGGGTTCGGGGGAGCAGTTCTTC.